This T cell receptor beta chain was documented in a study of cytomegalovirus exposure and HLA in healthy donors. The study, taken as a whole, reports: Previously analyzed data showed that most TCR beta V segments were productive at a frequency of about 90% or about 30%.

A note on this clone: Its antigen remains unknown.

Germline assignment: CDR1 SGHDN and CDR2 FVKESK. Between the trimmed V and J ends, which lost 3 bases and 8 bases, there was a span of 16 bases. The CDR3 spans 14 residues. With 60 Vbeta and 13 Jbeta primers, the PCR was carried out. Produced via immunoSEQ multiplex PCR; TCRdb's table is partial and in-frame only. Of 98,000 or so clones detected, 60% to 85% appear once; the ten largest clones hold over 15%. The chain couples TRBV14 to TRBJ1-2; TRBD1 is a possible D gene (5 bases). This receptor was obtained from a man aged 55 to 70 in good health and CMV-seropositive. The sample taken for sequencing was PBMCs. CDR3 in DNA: TGTGCCAGCAGCCATGGGGGGATTAATTCGGGCTACACCTTC. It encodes CASSHGGINSGYTF.